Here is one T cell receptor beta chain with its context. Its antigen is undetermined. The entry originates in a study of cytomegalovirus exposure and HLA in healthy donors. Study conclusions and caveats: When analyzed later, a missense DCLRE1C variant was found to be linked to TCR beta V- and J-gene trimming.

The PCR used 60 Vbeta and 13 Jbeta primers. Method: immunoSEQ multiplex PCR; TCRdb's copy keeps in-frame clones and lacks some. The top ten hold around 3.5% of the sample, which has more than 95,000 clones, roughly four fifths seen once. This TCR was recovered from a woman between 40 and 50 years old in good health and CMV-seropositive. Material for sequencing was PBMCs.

The CDR3 DNA follows: TGTGCCAGCAGTGGGGGACTAGCGGGAGGGTCGACATGGGCAGATACGCAGTATTTT. The encoded protein is CASSGGLAGGSTWADTQYF. The chain joins TRBV2 to TRBJ2-3; 16 bases are shared with TRBD2. The CDR3 length is 19 residues. Trimming took 4 bases from V and 4 from J; bases not matched to a gene: 11. Germline V CDR1 and CDR2: SNHLY, FYNNEI.